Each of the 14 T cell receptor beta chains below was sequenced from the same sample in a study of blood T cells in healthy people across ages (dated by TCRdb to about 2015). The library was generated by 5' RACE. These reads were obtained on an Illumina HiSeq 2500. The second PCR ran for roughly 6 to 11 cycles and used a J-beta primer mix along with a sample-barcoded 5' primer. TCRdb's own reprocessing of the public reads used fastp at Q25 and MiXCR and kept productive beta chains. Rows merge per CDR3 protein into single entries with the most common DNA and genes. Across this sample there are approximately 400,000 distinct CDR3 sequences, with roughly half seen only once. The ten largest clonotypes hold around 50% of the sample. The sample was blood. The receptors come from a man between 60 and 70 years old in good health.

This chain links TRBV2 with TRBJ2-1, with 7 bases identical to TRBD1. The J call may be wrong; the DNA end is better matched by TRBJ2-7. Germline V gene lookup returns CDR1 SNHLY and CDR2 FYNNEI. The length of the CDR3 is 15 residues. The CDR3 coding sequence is TGTGCCAGCAGTGTCGGTCAGGGGGTCTACAATGAGCAGTACTTC. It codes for CASSVGQGVYNEQYF.

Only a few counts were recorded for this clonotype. Written as DNA, the CDR3 is TGCAGTGCTAGAAAAGGGTTTGCAGGGGCAGAGACCCAGTACTTC. Residues: CSARKGFAGAETQYF. V is TRBV20-1 and J is TRBJ2-5; TRBD1 might be the D (6 bases). The germline CDR1 and CDR2 sequences are DFQATT and SNEGSKA (reference sequence). V lost 2 bases, J lost 4 bases, and 17 bases lay in between. The CDR3 length is 15 residues.

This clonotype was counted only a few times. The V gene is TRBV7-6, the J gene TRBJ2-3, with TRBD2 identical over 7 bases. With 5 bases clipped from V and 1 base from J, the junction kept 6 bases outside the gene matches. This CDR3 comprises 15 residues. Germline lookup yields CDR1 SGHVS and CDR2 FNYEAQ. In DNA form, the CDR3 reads TGTGCCAGCAGCCAGAGCGGGGAGCGCACAGATACGCAGTATTTT. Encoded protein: CASSQSGERTDTQYF.

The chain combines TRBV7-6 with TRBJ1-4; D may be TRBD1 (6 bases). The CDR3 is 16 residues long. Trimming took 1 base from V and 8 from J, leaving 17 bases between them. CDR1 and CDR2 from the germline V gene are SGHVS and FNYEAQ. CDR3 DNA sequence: TGTGCCAGCAGCTTAGGGGGGGGGACAAGTCCCGAAAAACTGTTTTTT. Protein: CASSLGGGTSPEKLFF.

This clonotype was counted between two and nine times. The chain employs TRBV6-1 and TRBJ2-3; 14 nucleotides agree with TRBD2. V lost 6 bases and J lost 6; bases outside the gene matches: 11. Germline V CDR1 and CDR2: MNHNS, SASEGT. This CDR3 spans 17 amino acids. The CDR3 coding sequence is TGTGCCAGCAGGCAAGAGACTAGCGGGAGGGCCGTGGATACGCAGTATTTT. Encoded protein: CASRQETSGRAVDTQYF.

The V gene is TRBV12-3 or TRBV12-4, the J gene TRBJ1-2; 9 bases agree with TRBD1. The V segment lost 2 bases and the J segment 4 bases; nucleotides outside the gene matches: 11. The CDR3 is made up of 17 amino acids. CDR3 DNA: TGTGCCAGCAGTTTATGGGCGGGACAGGGACTCGCCTATGGCTACACCTTC. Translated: CASSLWAGQGLAYGYTF.

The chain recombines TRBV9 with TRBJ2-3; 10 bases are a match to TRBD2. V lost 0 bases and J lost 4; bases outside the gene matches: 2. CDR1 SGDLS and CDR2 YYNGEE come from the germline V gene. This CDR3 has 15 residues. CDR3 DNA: TGTGCCAGCAGCGTAGGGCTAGCGGGGGCAGATACGCAGTATTTT. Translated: CASSVGLAGADTQYF.

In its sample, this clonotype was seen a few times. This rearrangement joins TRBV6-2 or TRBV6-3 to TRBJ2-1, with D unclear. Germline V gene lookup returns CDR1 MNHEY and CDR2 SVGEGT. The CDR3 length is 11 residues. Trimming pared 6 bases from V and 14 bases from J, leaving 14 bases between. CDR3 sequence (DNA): TGTGCCAGCAGGGCCGGGCCCCGTGAGTTCTTC. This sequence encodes CASRAGPREFF.

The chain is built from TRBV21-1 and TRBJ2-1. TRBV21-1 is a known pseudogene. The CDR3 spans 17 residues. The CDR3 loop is CAGTHEQDRNSYNEQFF. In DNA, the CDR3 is TGTGCCGGCACCCACGAGCAGGACAGGAACTCCTACAATGAGCAGTTCTTC.

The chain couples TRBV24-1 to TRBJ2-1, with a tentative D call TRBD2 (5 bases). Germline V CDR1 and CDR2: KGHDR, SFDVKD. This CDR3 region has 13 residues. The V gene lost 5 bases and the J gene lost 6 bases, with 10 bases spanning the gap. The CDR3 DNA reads TGTGCCACCAGTGGGCCTGCGGGCAATGAGCAGTTCTTC. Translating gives CATSGPAGNEQFF.

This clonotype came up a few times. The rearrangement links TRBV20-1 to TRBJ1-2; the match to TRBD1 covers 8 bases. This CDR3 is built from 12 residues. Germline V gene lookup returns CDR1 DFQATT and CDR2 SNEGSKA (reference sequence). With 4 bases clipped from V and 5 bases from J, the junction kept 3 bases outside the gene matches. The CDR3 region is CSATQGAYGYTF. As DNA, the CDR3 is TGCAGTGCTACCCAGGGGGCGTATGGCTACACCTTC.

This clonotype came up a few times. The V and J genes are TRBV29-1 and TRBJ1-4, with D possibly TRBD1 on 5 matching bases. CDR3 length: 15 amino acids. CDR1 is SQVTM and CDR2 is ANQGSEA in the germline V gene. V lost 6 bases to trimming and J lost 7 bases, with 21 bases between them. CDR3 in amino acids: CSVGLPQGITEKLFF. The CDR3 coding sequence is TGCAGCGTGGGGCTTCCCCAGGGAATAACTGAAAAACTGTTTTTT.

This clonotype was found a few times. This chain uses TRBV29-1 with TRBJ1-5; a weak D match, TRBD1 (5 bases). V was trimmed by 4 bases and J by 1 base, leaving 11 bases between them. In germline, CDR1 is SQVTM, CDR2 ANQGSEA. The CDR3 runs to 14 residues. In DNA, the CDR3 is TGCAGCGTTGGGGGGAGCGGGAGCAATCAGCCCCAGCATTTT. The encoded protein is CSVGGSGSNQPQHF.

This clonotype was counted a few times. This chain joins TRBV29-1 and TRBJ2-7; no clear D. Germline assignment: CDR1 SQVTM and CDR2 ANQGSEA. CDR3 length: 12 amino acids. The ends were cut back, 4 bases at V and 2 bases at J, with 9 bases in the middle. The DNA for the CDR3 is TGCAGCGTTGGGGCTGAAACCTACGAGCAGTACTTC. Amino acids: CSVGAETYEQYF.